The 18 T cell receptor beta chains below were found in one sample sequenced in a study of blood T cell repertoires in COVID-19. Assay: immunoSEQ multiplex PCR; the TCRdb copy retains only in-frame clones and omits some. The table shows some 350,000 clones, with roughly 89% occurring only once. The material sequenced was peripheral blood. These receptors were collected from a woman aged 18-29 years who had recovered from COVID-19.

J is TRBJ1-2 and V is TRBV7-9; D uncertain. V was trimmed by 3 bases and J by 8 bases, leaving 13 bases between them. CDR3 length: 13 amino acids. CDR1 is SEHNR, CDR2 FQNEAQ, per germline (reference sequence). CDR3 sequence (DNA): TGTGCCAGCAGCTTCGGGTCCAAGGAGGGCTACACCTTC. Translation: CASSFGSKEGYTF.

The genes are TRBV10-3 and TRBJ1-5, with TRBD1 as a possible D gene (5 bases). The CDR3 runs 15 residues. Germline V CDR1 and CDR2: ENHRY, SYGVKD. The V gene lost 0 bases and the J gene lost 3 bases, with 9 bases spanning the gap. The CDR3 sequence is CAISESAGPNQPQHF. The CDR3 DNA is TGTGCCATCAGTGAGTCGGCGGGGCCCAATCAGCCCCAGCATTTT.

The chain is built from TRBV18 and TRBJ2-1; 7 bases agree with TRBD1. With 3 bases clipped from V and 6 bases from J, the junction kept 2 bases outside the gene matches. The CDR3 runs 13 residues. The germline CDR1 and CDR2 sequences are KGHSH and LQKENI. CDR3 bases: TGTGCCAGCTCACCGCGACAGGGCAATGAGCAGTTCTTC. Protein sequence: CASSPRQGNEQFF. The whole variable domain, remainder taken from reference TRBV18 and TRBJ2-1, is NAGVMQNPRHLVRRRGQEARLRCSPMKGHSHVYWYRQLPEEGLKFMVYLQKENIIDESGMPKERFSAEFPKEGPSILRIQQVVRGDSAAYFCASSPRQGNEQFFGPGTRLTVL.

This chain joins TRBV2 and TRBJ2-1; 8 bases map to TRBD1. Trimming removed 8 bases from V and 2 bases from J; junction bases left unmatched: 2. Germline CDR1 is SNHLY and CDR2 is FYNNEI. The CDR3 covers 13 residues. The CDR3 region has the DNA TGTGCCAGCCGGACAGGGACCTACAATGAGCAGTTCTTC. This translates into CASRTGTYNEQFF.

The chain joins TRBV18 to TRBJ1-3; D not resolved. This CDR3 contains 13 residues. Germline CDR1 KGHSH, CDR2 LQKENI. Trimming shortened V by 3 bases and J by 2 bases, and 5 bases separated the two germline ends. CDR3 loop: CASSPRAGNTIYF. In DNA, the CDR3 is TGTGCCAGCTCACCCCGAGCTGGAAACACCATATATTTT.

This chain connects TRBV18 to TRBJ2-2; D gene uncertain. The ends were cut back, 2 bases at V and 3 bases at J, with 7 bases in the middle. CDR3 length: 14 residues. CDR1 and CDR2 (germline): KGHSH, LQKENI. The CDR3 DNA is TGTGCCAGCTCACCAATCAGTGACACCGGGGAGCTGTTTTTT. Translated, it gives CASSPISDTGELFF.

The chain employs TRBV5-6 and TRBJ2-1; 13 bases align to TRBD2. J gave up 6 bases and V 2 bases, and 2 bases lay outside the gene matches. Germline CDR1 and CDR2: SGHDT and YYEEEE. CDR3 length: 15 amino acids. The DNA for the CDR3 is TGTGCCAGCAGCTTACTAGCGGGAGGGGTCAATGAGCAGTTCTTC. This sequence encodes CASSLLAGGVNEQFF.

The V call is TRBV7-9, the J call TRBJ1-2; 10 positions match TRBD1. J gave up 7 bases and V 5 bases, and 13 bases lay outside the gene matches. The CDR3 spans 16 residues. Germline V lookup: CDR1 SEHNR, CDR2 FQNEAQ (reference sequence). CDR3 protein: CASSLGTGAPLSGYTF. The CDR3 DNA reads as TGTGCCAGCAGCCTCGGGACAGGGGCCCCTCTAAGTGGCTACACCTTC.

The J gene is TRBJ2-7, the V gene TRBV5-7; D call uncertain. TRBV5-7 is marked as an open reading frame, function uncertain. This CDR3 spans 10 amino acids. V lost 4 bases and J lost 6, with 5 bases in between. The CDR3 loop is CASSPVEQYV. CDR3 sequence (DNA): TGTGCCAGCAGCCCGGTCGAGCAGTACGTC.

This sequence joins TRBV4-3 and TRBJ2-7; D is possibly TRBD1 (6 bases). CDR1 is LGHNA, CDR2 YSLEER, per germline. With 2 bases removed from V and 3 bases from J, the gap between germline ends came to 17 bases. The CDR3 is made up of 16 amino acids. In DNA form, the CDR3 reads TGCGCCAGCAGCCAAAAGCCCACGGGACACCACTACGAGCAGTACGTC. Protein sequence: CASSQKPTGHHYEQYV.

The chain recombines TRBV7-8 with TRBJ2-3; 7 nucleotides align to TRBD2. The CDR3 length is 18 residues. Germline lookup yields CDR1 SGHVS and CDR2 FQNEAQ. V lost 0 bases, J lost 4 bases, and 13 bases stayed unmatched. The CDR3 DNA reads as TGTGCCAGCAGCTTAGCCCCCCCTACTAGCGTTCAAGCAGATACGCAGTATTTT. Encoded protein: CASSLAPPTSVQADTQYF.

This clone was counted once. The chain combines TRBV2 with TRBJ2-5; possibly TRBD2 for D (5 bases). Trimming removed 4 bases at V and 7 bases at J, with 13 bases between. In germline, CDR1 is SNHLY, CDR2 FYNNEI. The CDR3 has 13 amino acids. CDR3 in amino acids: CASSGTGWGTQYF. CDR3 DNA: TGTGCCAGCAGTGGGACGGGATGGGGGACCCAGTACTTC.

The rearrangement joins TRBV6-5 to TRBJ2-3, with D possibly being TRBD1 (6 bases). Per germline, CDR1 MNHEY and CDR2 SVGAGI. This CDR3 contains 15 residues. With 7 bases removed from V and 0 bases from J, the gap between germline ends came to 14 bases. The CDR3 nucleotides are TGTGCCAGCACGAATTTGGGGGCTAGCACAGATACGCAGTATTTT. This codes for CASTNLGASTDTQYF.

CDR3 sequence: CASSLLVRGLAGSQETQYF. CDR3 nucleotide sequence: TGTGCCAGCAGCTTATTGGTGAGGGGACTAGCGGGCTCCCAAGAGACCCAGTACTTC. The chain has TRBV7-6 and TRBJ2-5; 12 bases agree with TRBD2. This CDR3 is 19 amino acids long. V was pared by 2 bases and J by 1 base, with 11 bases of the junction left unmatched. The germline V gene has CDR1 SGHVS and CDR2 FNYEAQ.

The chain combines TRBV18 with TRBJ2-2; D is unclear. The V end was cut by 0 bases, the J end by 3 bases, with 11 bases between. This CDR3 region has 16 residues. Germline CDR1 reads KGHSH; CDR2 reads LQKENI. CDR3 sequence (DNA): TGTGCCAGCTCACCACCGAAGGTGGGCTACACCGGGGAGCTGTTTTTT. Encoded protein: CASSPPKVGYTGELFF.

The chain is built from TRBV13 and TRBJ1-5, with TRBD1 as a possible D gene (6 bases). This CDR3 comprises 14 residues. Trimming cost V 0 bases and J 7 bases, with 10 bases left between them. The germline V gene encodes CDR1 PRHDT and CDR2 FYEKMQ (reference sequence). The CDR3, as DNA: TGTGCCAGCAGCTTAGGACAGGGTATACAGCCCCAGCATTTT. Translated, it gives CASSLGQGIQPQHF. The whole variable domain, remainder taken from reference TRBV13 and TRBJ1-5, is AAGVIQSPRHLIKEKRETATLKCYPIPRHDTVYWYQQGPGQDPQFLISFYEKMQSDKGSIPDRFSAQQFSDYHSELNMSSLELGDSALYFCASSLGQGIQPQHFGDGTRLSIL.

The chain's CDR3 is CASSYSSGSGQPQHF. CDR3 DNA sequence: TGTGCCAGCAGTTACTCGTCGGGGTCTGGGCAGCCCCAGCATTTT. V is TRBV6-5 and J is TRBJ1-5, with D hard to call. The CDR3 extends over 15 amino acids. Germline lookup yields CDR1 MNHEY and CDR2 SVGAGI. Trimming took off 0 bases at V and 7 bases at J, with 13 bases between the two ends.

The gene calls are TRBV18 and TRBJ2-4, with no clear D. Trimming pared 3 bases from V and 1 base from J, leaving 7 bases between. Germline V gene sequence: CDR1 KGHSH, CDR2 LQKENI. The CDR3 runs 14 residues. CDR3 bases: TGTGCCAGCTCACCTAGTTTCGCCAAAAACATTCAGTACTTC. Amino acid sequence: CASSPSFAKNIQYF.